This T cell receptor beta chain stems from a study of blood T cell repertoires in COVID-19. About the research overall: Acute-phase and convalescent COVID-19 samples originated in the United States, Italy and Spain. Sources were T cells, B-cell-depleted T cells, or PBMCs; the material itself was cDNA or gDNA.

Those enrolled in Seattle joined during active infection and were followed longitudinally afterward. Profiling relied on immunoSEQ multiplex PCR, and the TCRdb table lists in-frame clones only, not all of them. The table has 150,000 to 200,000 clones, 80% to 85% seen once. Input material: peripheral blood. This TCR came from a woman between 65 and 79 years old with COVID-19, enrolled during active disease.

CDR3 in DNA: TGTGCCATCCGACACGGGCGGGACGGGGAGCTGTTTTTT. Its protein is CAIRHGRDGELFF. V gene TRBV24-1 combines with J gene TRBJ2-2; D might be TRBD2 (6 bases). Germline assignment: CDR1 KGHDR and CDR2 SFDVKD. V was cut by 11 bases and J by 7 bases, with 16 bases left in between. This CDR3 is built from 13 residues.